The rows below give T cell receptor beta chains drawn from one sample of a study of T cells after posttransplantation cyclophosphamide. TCRdb's table, derived via immunoSEQ multiplex PCR, lists solely in-frame clones and lacks some. The sample holds some 37,000 clones, around 80% seen once. Sequenced here: CD4+ T cells sorted from blood, sampled 1,900 to 2,000 days after a stem cell transplant with posttransplant cyclophosphamide. All receptors derive from a female patient aged 40-50 years who received an allogeneic stem cell transplant from a related donor, was CMV-positive, and had no GVHD. Some T cells may trace back to the graft donor. Both conserved end residues are part of each CDR3. Fields, in order: J gene, clone size, D gene, V gene, CDR3 DNA, CDR3 protein. A D gene is named only where the DNA matches it firmly. Clone size is stated in some rows and not others, as once, few, many or a class when expanded.

TRBJ2-7	once	TRBD2	TRBV9	TGTGCCAGCAGCGTAGGATTTAGCGGGAGATACGAGCAGTACTTC	CASSVGFSGRYEQYF
TRBJ2-1	.	.	TRBV11-3	TGTGCCAGCAGCCCTGTGCAGGGTTCCTACAATGAGCAGTTCTTC	CASSPVQGSYNEQFF
TRBJ1-1	.	TRBD1	TRBV18	TGTGCCAGCGCGGGACAGGGGAACACTGAAGCTTTCTTT	CASAGQGNTEAFF
TRBJ1-2	.	.	TRBV5-1	TGCGCCAGCAGCTCAGGGGTGGTTGACTATGGCTACACCTTC	CASSSGVVDYGYTF
TRBJ2-7	.	TRBD2	TRBV11-2	TGTGCCAGCAGCCAAGCGTCTCCAATGACTAGCGGAGAAACCTACGAGCAGTACTTC	CASSQASPMTSGETYEQYF
TRBJ2-7	.	.	TRBV28	TGTGCCAGCACTAACCGGGATTTGGCACTTTACGAGCAGTACTTC	CASTNRDLALYEQYF
TRBJ1-5	.	TRBD1	TRBV5-8	TGTGCCAGCAGTTCCGGGACAGGAAGCTCCAATCAGCCCCAGCATTTT	CASSSGTGSSNQPQHF
TRBJ2-3	.	TRBD1	TRBV5-1	TGCGCCAGCAGTACCACAGGGGGGAGCACAGATACGCAGTATTTT	CASSTTGGSTDTQYF
TRBJ1-2	.	.	TRBV4-3	TGCGCCAGCAGCCAGAGGGAAACTAACTATGGCTACACCTTC	CASSQRETNYGYTF
TRBJ1-6	.	.	TRBV6-5	TGTGCCAGCAGTTACTCGCCCAGGCTTCATAATTCACCCCTCCACTTT	CASSYSPRLHNSPLHF
TRBJ2-3	.	.	TRBV2	TGTGCCAGCAGTGTGGGAGCTAGCACAGATACGCAGTATTTT	CASSVGASTDTQYF
TRBJ2-1	.	.	TRBV4-2	TGTGCCAGCAGCCAAGTTTCCGTATACAATGAGCAGTTCTTC	CASSQVSVYNEQFF
TRBJ1-1	once	.	TRBV6-6	TGTGCCAGCAGTCGGAGCACTGAAGCTTTCTTT	CASSRSTEAFF
TRBJ1-5	.	TRBD1	TRBV6-5	TGTGCCAGCAGTACGACAGGGGGCGGGCAGCCCCAGCATTTT	CASSTTGGGQPQHF
TRBJ2-3	.	TRBD2	TRBV6-1	TGTGCCAGCAGTGTGAATAGCGGGGGCGCAGATACGCAGTATTTT	CASSVNSGGADTQYF
TRBJ2-7	few	.	TRBV18	TGTGCCAGCTCCAACCTATTATACGAGCAGTACTTC	CASSNLLYEQYF
TRBJ1-2	few	TRBD1	TRBV5-6	TGTGCCAGCAGCCAGACAGGGTTCAGCGGCTACACCTTC	CASSQTGFSGYTF
TRBJ1-4	once	.	TRBV4-1	TGCGCCAGCAGCCAAGAGGGGCGAGGTAATGAAAAACTGTTTTTT	CASSQEGRGNEKLFF